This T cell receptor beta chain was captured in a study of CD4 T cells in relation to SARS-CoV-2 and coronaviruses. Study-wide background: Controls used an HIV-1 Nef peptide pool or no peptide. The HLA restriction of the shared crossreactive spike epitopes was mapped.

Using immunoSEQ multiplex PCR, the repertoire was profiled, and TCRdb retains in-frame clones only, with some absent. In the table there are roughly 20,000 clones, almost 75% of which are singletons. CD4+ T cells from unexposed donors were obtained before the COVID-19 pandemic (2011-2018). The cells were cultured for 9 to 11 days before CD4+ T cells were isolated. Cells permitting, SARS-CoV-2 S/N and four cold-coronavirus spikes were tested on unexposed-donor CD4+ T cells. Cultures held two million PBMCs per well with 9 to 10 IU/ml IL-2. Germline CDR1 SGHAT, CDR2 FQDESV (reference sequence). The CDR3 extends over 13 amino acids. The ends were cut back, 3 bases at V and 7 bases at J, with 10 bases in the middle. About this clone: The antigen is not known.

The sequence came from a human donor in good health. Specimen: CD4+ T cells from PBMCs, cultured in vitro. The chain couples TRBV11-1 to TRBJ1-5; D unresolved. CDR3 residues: CASSFSHGQPQHF. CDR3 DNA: TGTGCCAGCAGCTTTTCTCACGGGCAGCCCCAGCATTTT. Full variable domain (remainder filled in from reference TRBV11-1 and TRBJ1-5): EAEVAQSPRYKITEKSQAVAFWCDPISGHATLYWYRQILGQGPELLVQFQDESVVDDSQLPKDRFSAERLKGVDSTLKIQPAELGDSAMYLCASSFSHGQPQHFGDGTRLSIL.